The entry that follows covers one T cell receptor beta chain sequence. The data originate from a study of blood T cell repertoires in COVID-19. For the study at large: From the United States, Italy and Spain came samples of acute and convalescent COVID-19. PBMCs, B-cell-depleted T cells, or T cells were the source of the cDNA or gDNA that made up the material.

Original processing notes: Scientists estimated how many nucleated cells there were by amplifying reference gene primers. The repertoire was sequenced with immunoSEQ multiplex PCR; TCRdb's copy has only in-frame clones and lacks some. V and J calls and clone size are copied from that table; D and trimming were computed from the DNA. This table holds 150,000 to 200,000 clones, about nine tenths found once. Germline assignment: CDR1 MNHNS and CDR2 SASEGT. V lost 6 bases and J 2 bases, leaving 7 bases between the germline ends. The CDR3 is 12 amino acids. The sequence was collected from a man in his sixties with active or convalescent COVID-19. The V call is TRBV6-1, the J call TRBJ1-1; tentative D call: TRBD1 (6 bases). What was sequenced was peripheral blood. The CDR3: CASRGTNTEAFF. In DNA, the CDR3 is TGTGCCAGCAGGGGGACAAACACTGAAGCTTTCTTT.